Listed below are T cell receptor beta chains from one sample, sequenced in a study of response to subunit inactivated influenza vaccine. TCRdb ran MiXCR on the RT-PCR reads and lists one entry per CDR3 protein. This sample yields about 190,000 distinct CDR3 sequences, of which 14% are seen a single time; 20% to 30% belongs to the top ten. Specimen: CD8+ T cells sorted from PBMCs, collected more than 4 days after vaccination. The source is a man between 45 and 60 years old who received an inactivated influenza vaccine. CDR3s include the opening cysteine and the closing phenylalanine or tryptophan. A D gene is named only where the DNA matches it firmly. The size entry is marked missing in some rows and otherwise reads once, few, many or a size class.

D | size | J | V | CDR3 | DNA
NA | NA | TRBJ2-2 | TRBV6-5 | CASSYWQGSTGELFF | TGTGCCAGCAGTTACTGGCAGGGGTCCACCGGGGAGCTGTTTTTT
NA | few | TRBJ2-1 | TRBV7-2 | CASSRSWNEQFF | TGTGCCAGCAGTCGTAGCTGGAATGAGCAGTTCTTC
TRBD2 | NA | TRBJ2-2 | TRBV2 | CASSEAVGLAGGELFF | TGTGCCAGCAGTGAAGCGGTAGGGCTAGCGGGTGGGGAGCTGTTTTTT
NA | NA | TRBJ2-7 | TRBV11-2 | CASSVGPLYEQYF | TGTGCCAGCAGCGTGGGACCGCTGTACGAGCAGTACTTC
NA | NA | TRBJ2-7 | TRBV4-2 | CASSQDVGSYEQYF | TGTGCCAGCAGCCAAGACGTCGGGAGCTACGAGCAGTACTTC
TRBD1 | few | TRBJ2-7 | TRBV5-1 | CASSGTGGPYEQYF | TGCGCCAGCAGCGGGACAGGGGGTCCCTACGAGCAGTACTTC
TRBD2 | NA | TRBJ2-5 | TRBV6-5 | CASSYFKLARKETQYF | TGTGCCAGCAGTTACTTTAAACTAGCGAGAAAAGAGACCCAGTACTTC
NA | NA | TRBJ2-1 | TRBV29-1 | CSVEDFGSTEQFF | TGCAGCGTTGAAGATTTCGGATCAACTGAGCAGTTCTTC
TRBD2 | few | TRBJ2-1 | TRBV27 | CASSLLAGPGRNEQFF | TGTGCCAGCAGTTTATTAGCGGGGCCCGGGAGGAATGAGCAGTTCTTC
NA | few | TRBJ1-1 | TRBV12-3/TRBV12-4 | CASSLDSGGLGTEAFF | TGTGCCAGCAGTTTAGATTCTGGGGGGTTAGGCACTGAAGCTTTCTTT
NA | NA | TRBJ2-1 | TRBV12-5 | CASGYRGEQFF | TGTGCTAGTGGTTACCGGGGCGAGCAGTTCTTC
TRBD2 | few | TRBJ2-1 | TRBV9 | CASSLLGTSGRNEQFF | TGTGCCAGCAGCCTACTAGGGACTAGCGGGAGAAATGAGCAGTTCTTC
NA | NA | TRBJ2-1 | TRBV7-9 | CASNDQNHF | TGTGCCAGCAACGACCAAAACCACTTC
TRBD1 | few | TRBJ1-2 | TRBV12-3/TRBV12-4 | CASTEPGQLYGYTF | TGTGCCAGCACCGAACCGGGACAGCTCTATGGCTACACCTTC
NA | few | TRBJ1-2 | TRBV20-1 | CSAVGLLSYGYTF | TGCAGTGCGGTAGGGTTATTGTCCTATGGCTACACCTTC
NA | NA | TRBJ1-2 | TRBV29-1 | CSVAEGMDYGYTF | TGCAGCGTTGCTGAAGGGATGGACTATGGCTACACCTTC